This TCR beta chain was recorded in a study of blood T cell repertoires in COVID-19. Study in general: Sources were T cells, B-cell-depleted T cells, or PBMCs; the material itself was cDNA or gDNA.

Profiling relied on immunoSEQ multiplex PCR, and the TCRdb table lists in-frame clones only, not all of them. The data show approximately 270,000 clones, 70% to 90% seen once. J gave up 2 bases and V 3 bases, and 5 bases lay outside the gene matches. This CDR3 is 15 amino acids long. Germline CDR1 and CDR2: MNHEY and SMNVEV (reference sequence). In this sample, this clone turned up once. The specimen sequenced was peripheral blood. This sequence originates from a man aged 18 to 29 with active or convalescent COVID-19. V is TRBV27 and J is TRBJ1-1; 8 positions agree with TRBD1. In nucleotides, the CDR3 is TGTGCCAGCAGTTTCTTTGACAGGGGTAACACTGAAGCTTTCTTT. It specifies CASSFFDRGNTEAFF.